This TCR beta chain was sequenced in a study of regulatory T cells in long-lasting Graves disease (dated by TCRdb to the early 2020s). Background on the whole study: Newly diagnosed Graves' disease patients had taken antithyroid drugs for less than 3 months. Persistent Graves' disease patients were compared with newly diagnosed Graves' disease patients by peripheral blood TCR sequencing and RNA sequencing. A total of roughly 35 samples underwent TCR sequencing: some 13 from persistent and roughly 20 from newly diagnosed Graves' disease patients. The study was registered as a clinical trial and conducted in China. Overall study outcomes, separate from this receptor: The small sample size was acknowledged by the authors as a limitation that may reduce accuracy. Preferential use of TRBV28, TRBJ1-2 and TRBJ2-5 was observed in persistent disease, whereas TRBV20-1 and TRBJ2-1 were favored in newly diagnosed disease. Persistent Graves' disease patients showed lower TCR Shannon entropy and fewer highly expanded clones than newly diagnosed patients, suggesting clonal expansion. Because the primary lesion, thyroid tissue, could not be accessed, the study looked at peripheral blood alone. Patients with persistent disease shared more public clonotypes (approximately 2,500) than newly diagnosed patients did (roughly 970). Only the TCR beta chain was sequenced and analyzed.

This clonotype has at least ten counts. This clone's antigen is unknown. No quality values exist for individual bases; no much larger clone is one base distant. The trim is 8 bases for V and 2 bases for J, with a gap of 11 bases between the germline ends. CDR1 and CDR2 were assigned from the germline V gene as KGHDR and SFDVKD. The CDR3 goes from the cysteine to the phenylalanine over 13 residues. The DNA shown is the 39-base CDR3, in frame from base 1. The time point label of this sample denotes: newly diagnosed GD, antithyroid drugs for less than 3 months. RNA was extracted from PBMCs in TRIzol for both TCR sequencing and RNA sequencing. The diagnosis of Graves' disease followed American Thyroid Association guidelines. Recruitment of patients was carried out at an endocrinology department in Xi'an, China. Each patient gave approximately 9 milliliters of peripheral blood, collected in an EDTA anticoagulant tube. Ficoll Paque Plus density gradient separation was used to isolate PBMCs, and no additional T cell sorting was done. An Agilent 2100 Bioanalyzer and agarose gel were used to check RNA quality, while a NanoDrop 2000 measured RNA concentration.

Libraries came from multiplex PCR. These reads were obtained on an Illumina HiSeq 4000. iRepertoire HTBI primers and Arm-PCR amplification of CDR3 regions were used to construct TCR beta libraries. Before sequencing, the PCR products underwent gel purification. As for the authors' bioinformatics: Gene usage analysis of CDR3 amino acid clonotypes relied on the approximately 68 TRBV and about 13 TRBJ segments identified across samples. Filtered high-quality paired reads were merged into contigs using COPE and FqMerger. Contigs were aligned with BLAST to IMGT TRBV, TRBD and TRBJ reference genes, and CDR3 was defined per IMGT. Clonotypes above 0.1% frequency were classified as highly expanded clones. Shannon entropy was used to measure repertoire diversity, and the Gini coefficient was used to measure V-J evenness. Public clonotypes were defined as clonotypes shared by more than one individual. The public sequencing data were trimmed at Q25 with fastp and processed into clonotypes with MiXCR by TCRdb, which kept only in-frame beta chains. Rows are unified per CDR3 protein, each entry keeping the most common DNA and genes. TCRdb's processing, not the study's, gives the V and J calls here. This sample comprises about 500,000 distinct CDR3 sequences, around 16% of them detected only once. 12% of the sample lies in the top ten.

The data were also submitted as part of a second study, on T cells in Graves' hyperthyroidism and ophthalmopathy. As the second publication notes: Stable Graves' hyperthyroidism was defined as the absence of progression to ophthalmopathy over 18 months of follow-up. Hyperthyroidism patients were newly diagnosed, had a disease duration of under 2 months, and were aged 18 to 65 years. The study excluded patients with uncontrolled infections, other autoimmune diseases, pregnancy or lactation. Diagnoses were based on clinical symptoms, serum thyroxine and TRAb, thyroid ultrasound and orbital computed tomography. The TCR CDR3 was subjected to a first round of RT-PCR using the HTBI primer set and the Qiagen OneStep RT-PCR kit. Blood samples also contained most of the expanded thyroid clonotypes (frequency above 0.001), which suggests that blood repertoires may reflect thyroid immune responses. A model built on a 13 V-J signature distinguished ophthalmopathy from stable hyperthyroidism, reaching roughly 88% sensitivity and 81.08% specificity in cross-validation and 80%/75% in testing. During validation, the model predicted progression to ophthalmopathy a median of around six months ahead of onset, with more than 55% sensitivity and 72% to 85% specificity. TCR V-J signatures able to tell the groups apart were searched for in a discovery cohort of some 100 patients, of whom 43 had Graves' ophthalmopathy and around 57 had stable Graves' hyperthyroidism. Prospective prediction of ophthalmopathy was tested in an independent validation cohort of some 20 hyperthyroidism patients and some 17 patients who later progressed to ophthalmopathy. The 85 to 100 discovery patients were divided at random into training and test sets in a 7:3 ratio. The study also compared thyroid tissue and blood T-cell repertoires from 6 or 7 Graves' hyperthyroidism patients. Once sampling was done, hyperthyroidism patients were given methimazole at a starting dose of 30 mg daily, whereas ophthalmopathy patients were given high-dose intravenous methylprednisolone. The libraries were constructed in a second round of multiplex PCR and then size-selected and purified. Paired-end sequencing of the libraries was performed with 100 bp reads on an Illumina HiSeq2000. SOAPnuke was used to process the raw data, throwing out any read that contained adapters or uncalled bases, had a mean Phred below 15, or lacked an exact constant-primer or identifier match. COPE v1.2.5 was used to merge high-quality paired reads, and clonotypes were defined as unique nucleotide sequences. MiTCR v1.1 was used to align the clonotypes against IMGT TRBV, TRBD and TRBJ reference segments. The analysis included only V-J combinations with a frequency above 0.0001, which together covered approximately 99% of the repertoires. A TCS score was defined as the ratio between F50 (clonal expansion) and ExV (chaos), using BLOSUM62-based TCRdist between CDR3 peptides within each V-J. Welch's t-statistics and random forest reduced around 520 V-J features to roughly 13, which were used in a naive Bayes classifier (R e1071). No statistical method was used to set the sample size in advance, and investigators knew the group allocation. According to the paper, TCR Vbeta CDR3 sequencing was carried out on over 130 peripheral blood samples, which came from more than 40 ophthalmopathy, fewer than 80 hyperthyroidism and roughly 17 progressor patients.

The TCR sequence derives from a man between 35 and 55 years old with Graves disease. Donor details come from another sample of the same person, matched by shared clones. The chain links TRBV24-1 with TRBJ2-5; TRBD2 is a possible D gene, resting on 5 matching bases. Specimen: peripheral blood mononuclear cells (PBMCs), collected at new diagnosis, from a patient treated with antithyroid drugs. The CDR3 reads as follows: CATKARGQETQYF. The nucleotide sequence reads as follows: TGTGCCACCAAGGCCCGGGGACAAGAGACCCAGTACTTC.